These 8 T cell receptor beta chains originate from one sample sequenced in a study of T-cell reconstitution after alpha-beta-depleted transplantation in children. Unique molecular identifiers tagged the TCRbeta library. TCRdb reanalysed the PCR reads using MiXCR and keeps one entry per CDR3 protein. This table holds approximately 98,000 distinct CDR3 sequences, 6.4% found once. Here the sequenced sample was PBMCs, mostly from graft donor cells, taken 360 days after TCRalphabeta/CD19-depleted stem cell transplant. The receptors originated from a male patient aged 2 to 9 who had a stem cell transplant for acute lymphoblastic leukemia, so the T cells may come from the graft donor.

This clonotype was found a few times. V is TRBV6-1 and J is TRBJ2-1, with 9 nucleotides matching TRBD2. The junction had 10 bases not matched to a gene; V was cut back by 5 bases and J by 2 bases. The length of the CDR3 is 17 residues. The germline CDR1 and CDR2 sequences are MNHNS and SASEGT. The CDR3 sequence is CASSPLAGASTYNEQFF. CDR3 nucleotides: TGTGCCAGCAGTCCTTTAGCGGGAGCCTCCACCTACAATGAGCAGTTCTTC.

This clonotype showed up many times. V is TRBV24-1 and J is TRBJ2-3; tentative D call: TRBD2 (6 bases). Trimming stripped 7 bases from V and 4 bases from J, with 14 bases between. Germline V CDR1 and CDR2: KGHDR, SFDVKD. The length of the CDR3 is 14 residues. Here the CDR3 reads CATSAPGLPDTQYF. In DNA, the CDR3 is TGTGCCACCAGCGCCCCGGGACTCCCAGATACGCAGTATTTT.

The chain joins TRBV30 to TRBJ1-1, with 8 nucleotides matching TRBD1. CDR3 size: 11 residues. Germline-derived CDR1 and CDR2 are GTSNPN and SVGIG (reference sequence). Trimming cost V 4 bases and J 11 bases; bases outside gene matches: 6. The CDR3 nucleotides are TGTGCCTGGACGGAATGGGACAGGGCTTTCTTT. Translation gives CAWTEWDRAFF.

The chain combines TRBV12-5 with TRBJ1-2; no clear D. The CDR3 is made up of 15 amino acids. The V gene's germline CDR1 is LGHNT and CDR2 FRNRAP. V lost 1 base and J lost 2, with 11 bases in between. The CDR3 region is CASGLERRANYGYTF. The CDR3 bases are TGTGCTAGTGGTTTGGAACGAAGGGCCAACTATGGCTACACCTTC. The variable domain in full, with the rest retrieved from reference TRBV12-5 and TRBJ1-2, is DARVTQTPRHKVTEMGQEVTMRCQPILGHNTVFWYRQTMMQGLELLAYFRNRAPLDDSGMPKDRFSAEMPDATLATLKIQPSEPRDSAVYFCASGLERRANYGYTFGSGTRLTVV.

This rearrangement joins TRBV9 to TRBJ2-5; TRBD1 might be the D (5 bases). The V end lost 0 bases, the J end lost 3 bases, and 12 bases lay between the germline ends. Germline-derived CDR1 and CDR2 are SGDLS and YYNGEE. CDR3 length equals 15 residues. The CDR3 protein is CASSVAGSGKETQYF. CDR3 DNA sequence: TGTGCCAGCAGCGTAGCAGGGTCAGGGAAAGAGACCCAGTACTTC.

This clonotype was recorded many times. The V gene is TRBV6-6, the J gene TRBJ1-2; D possibly corresponds to TRBD1 (6 bases). V lost 7 bases, J lost 2 bases, and 11 bases lay in between. This CDR3 comprises 13 residues. The germline V gene has CDR1 MNHNY and CDR2 SVGAGI (reference sequence). In DNA form, the CDR3 reads TGTGCCAGCAAAGGGGGTCGGAACTATGGCTACACCTTC. This sequence encodes CASKGGRNYGYTF.

The chain employs TRBV18 and TRBJ1-2; D is perhaps TRBD1 (5 bases). The CDR3 has 15 residues. The germline V gene encodes CDR1 KGHSH and CDR2 LQKENI. The V gene lost 3 bases and the J gene lost 3 bases, with 14 bases spanning the gap. The DNA of the CDR3 is TGTGCCAGCTCACCGGACCAGGGTGGATACTATGGCTACACCTTC. Translated, it gives CASSPDQGGYYGYTF.

At least ten counts were recorded for this clonotype. The chain links TRBV20-1 to TRBJ2-7; D ambiguous. The germline gives CDR1 DFQATT, CDR2 SNEGSKA (reference sequence). There are 16 residues in the CDR3. Trimming left V 0 bases short and J 0 bases short, with 15 bases between. The CDR3 is CSARDGKAPGSYEQYF. In DNA, the CDR3 is TGCAGTGCTAGAGATGGGAAGGCCCCAGGCTCCTACGAGCAGTACTTC.